This T cell receptor beta chain came from a study of blood T cells in healthy people across ages. V shed 3 bases and J 1 base; nucleotides not matched to a gene: 8. There are 19 residues in the CDR3. Germline CDR1 and CDR2: SGHTA and FQGNSA. Together with a sample-barcoded 5' primer, a J-beta primer mix was included in a second PCR lasting about 7 to 11 cycles. One entry per CDR3 protein results from TCRdb running MiXCR on the 5' RACE reads. Of hundreds of thousands of distinct CDR3 sequences listed, approximately 53% were seen once; the top ten hold roughly 24%. The sample holds many counts of this clonotype. There were healthy Caucasian individuals from Russia, aged 6 to 90, serving as donors. Peripheral blood, ten milliliters per donor, was collected.

This clonotype was sampled from a man aged 35 to 55 in good health. Specimen: blood. The chain joins TRBV7-2 to TRBJ2-4; 14 bases are shared with TRBD2. CDR3 in amino acids: CASSFGLAGGDGAKNIQYF. The DNA of the CDR3 is TGTGCCAGCAGCTTTGGACTAGCGGGAGGAGACGGGGCCAAAAACATTCAGTACTTC.